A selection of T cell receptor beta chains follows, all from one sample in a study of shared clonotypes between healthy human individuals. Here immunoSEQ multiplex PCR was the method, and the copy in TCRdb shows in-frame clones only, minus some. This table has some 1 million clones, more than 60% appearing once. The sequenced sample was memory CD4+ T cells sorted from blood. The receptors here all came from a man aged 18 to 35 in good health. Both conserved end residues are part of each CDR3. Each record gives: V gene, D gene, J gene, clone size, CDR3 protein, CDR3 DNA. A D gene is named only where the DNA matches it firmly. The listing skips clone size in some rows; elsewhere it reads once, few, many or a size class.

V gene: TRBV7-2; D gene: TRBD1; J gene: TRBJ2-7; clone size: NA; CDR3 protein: CASSHSSVTGVREQYF; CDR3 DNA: TGTGCCAGCAGCCATTCCTCAGTGACAGGGGTGCGTGAGCAGTACTTC
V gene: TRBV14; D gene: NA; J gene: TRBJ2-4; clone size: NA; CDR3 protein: CASSQVGGNIQYF; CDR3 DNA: TGTGCCAGCAGCCAAGTGGGTGGGAACATTCAGTACTTC
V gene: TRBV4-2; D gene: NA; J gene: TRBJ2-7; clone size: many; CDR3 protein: CASSQDHGYEQYF; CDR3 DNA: TGTGCCAGCAGCCAAGACCACGGCTACGAGCAGTACTTC
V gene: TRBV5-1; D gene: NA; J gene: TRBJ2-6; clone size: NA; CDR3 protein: CASGGVGANVLTF; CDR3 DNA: TGCGCCTCGGGCGGGGTTGGGGCCAACGTCCTGACTTTC
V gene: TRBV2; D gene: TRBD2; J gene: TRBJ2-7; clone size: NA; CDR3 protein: CASSGGGGPTYEQYF; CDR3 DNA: TGTGCCAGCAGTGGGGGCGGGGGGCCAACCTACGAGCAGTACTTC
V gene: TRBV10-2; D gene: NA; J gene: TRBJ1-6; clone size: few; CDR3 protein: CASSDSLSPLHF; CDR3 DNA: TGCGCCAGCAGTGATAGTCTTTCACCCCTCCACTTT
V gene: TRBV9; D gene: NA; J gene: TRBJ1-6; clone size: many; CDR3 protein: CASSVGKTGNSPLHF; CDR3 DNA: TGTGCCAGCAGCGTAGGGAAAACAGGGAATTCACCCCTCCACTTT
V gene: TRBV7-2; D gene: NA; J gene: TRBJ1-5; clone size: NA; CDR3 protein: CASSLDSYSNQPQHF; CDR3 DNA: TGTGCCAGCAGCTTAGATAGTTATAGCAATCAGCCCCAGCATTTT
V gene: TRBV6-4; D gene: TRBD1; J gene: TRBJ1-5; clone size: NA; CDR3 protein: CASNRRTGYSNQPQHF; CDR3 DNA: TGTGCCAGCAATCGGCGGACAGGCTATAGCAATCAGCCCCAGCATTTT
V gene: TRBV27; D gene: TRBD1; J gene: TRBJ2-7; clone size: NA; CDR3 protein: CASSGTGYEQYF; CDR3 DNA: TGTGCCAGCAGTGGGACAGGTTACGAGCAGTACTTC
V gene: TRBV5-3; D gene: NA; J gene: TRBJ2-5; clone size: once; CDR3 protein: CARSRNASRETQYF; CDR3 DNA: TGTGCCAGAAGCCGTAATGCGTCCCGGGAGACCCAGTACTTC
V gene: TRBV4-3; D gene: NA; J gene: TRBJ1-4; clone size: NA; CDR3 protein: CASSQDGGPGLREKLFF; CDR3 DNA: TGCGCCAGCAGCCAAGATGGAGGGCCGGGGTTAAGGGAAAAACTGTTTTTT
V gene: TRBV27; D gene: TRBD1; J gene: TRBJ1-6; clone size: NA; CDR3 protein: CASSRDRGHRGNSPLHF; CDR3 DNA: TGTGCCAGCAGTCGGGACAGGGGCCACAGAGGTAATTCACCCCTCCACTTT
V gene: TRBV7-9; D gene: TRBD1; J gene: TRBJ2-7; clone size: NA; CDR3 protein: CASSFGTVYEQYF; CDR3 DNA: TGTGCCAGCAGCTTCGGGACAGTCTACGAGCAGTACTTC
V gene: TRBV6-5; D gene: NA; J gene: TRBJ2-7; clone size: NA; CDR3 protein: CASSSPLGPFLYF; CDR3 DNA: TGTGCCAGCAGCTCTCCCTTGGGGCCTTTCCTGTACTTC
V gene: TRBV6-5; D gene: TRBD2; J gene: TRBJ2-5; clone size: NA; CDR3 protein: CASRNGRKQETQYF; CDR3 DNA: TGTGCCAGTCGTAACGGGAGGAAACAAGAGACCCAGTACTTC
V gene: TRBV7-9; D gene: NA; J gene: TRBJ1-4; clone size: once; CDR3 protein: CASSLVSWGRTNEKLFF; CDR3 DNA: TGTGCCAGCAGCTTAGTCTCGTGGGGTCGGACTAATGAAAAACTGTTTTTT
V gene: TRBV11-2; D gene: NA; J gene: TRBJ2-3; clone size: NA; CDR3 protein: CASSPGVAGATDTQYF; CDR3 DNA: TGTGCCAGCAGCCCAGGGGTGGCGGGGGCCACAGATACGCAGTATTTT
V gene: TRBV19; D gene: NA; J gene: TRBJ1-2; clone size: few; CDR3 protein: CASSPGQRRYGYTF; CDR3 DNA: TGTGCCAGTAGCCCAGGACAGCGACGCTATGGCTACACCTTC
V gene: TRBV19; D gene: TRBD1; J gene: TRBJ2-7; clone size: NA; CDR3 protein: CASRRTGESYEQYF; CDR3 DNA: TGTGCCAGCAGACGGACAGGGGAATCCTACGAGCAGTACTTC
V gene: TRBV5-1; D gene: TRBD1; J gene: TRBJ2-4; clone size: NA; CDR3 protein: CATKTGGSDIQYF; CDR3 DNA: TGCGCCACCAAGACAGGGGGCAGCGACATTCAGTACTTC
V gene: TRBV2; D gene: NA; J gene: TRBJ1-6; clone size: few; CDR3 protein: CASSDLVQFPYNSPLHF; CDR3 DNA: TGTGCCAGCAGCGACCTGGTCCAATTTCCCTATAATTCACCCCTCCACTTT
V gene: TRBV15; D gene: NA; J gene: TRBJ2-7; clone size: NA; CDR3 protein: CATSAGGGSYEQYF; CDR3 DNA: TGTGCCACCAGCGCGGGTGGAGGGTCCTACGAGCAGTACTTC
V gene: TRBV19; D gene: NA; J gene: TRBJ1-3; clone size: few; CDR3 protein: CASTHRTSGNTIYF; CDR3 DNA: TGTGCTAGTACTCACAGGACCTCTGGAAACACCATATATTTT
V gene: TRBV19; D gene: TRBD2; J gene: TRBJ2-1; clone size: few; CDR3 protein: CASSRLTSGGPYNEQFF; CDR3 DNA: TGTGCCAGTAGTAGATTAACTAGCGGGGGGCCTTACAATGAGCAGTTCTTC
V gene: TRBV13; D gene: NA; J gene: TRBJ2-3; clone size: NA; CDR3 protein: CASSSAGTDTQYF; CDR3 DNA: TGTGCCAGCAGCTCTGCCGGCACAGATACGCAGTATTTT
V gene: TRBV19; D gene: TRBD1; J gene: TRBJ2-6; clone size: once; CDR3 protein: CASSRQGTTGANVLTF; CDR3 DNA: TGTGCCAGTAGTAGACAGGGAACTACTGGGGCCAACGTCCTGACTTTC
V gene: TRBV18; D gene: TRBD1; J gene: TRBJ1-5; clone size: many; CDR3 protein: CASSPDRGGNQPQHF; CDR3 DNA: TGTGCCAGCTCACCCGACAGGGGCGGCAATCAGCCCCAGCATTTT
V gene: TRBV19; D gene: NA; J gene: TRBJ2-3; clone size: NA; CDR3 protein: CASSMAGSWDTQYF; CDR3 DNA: TGTGCCAGTAGTATGGCAGGGTCCTGGGATACGCAGTATTTT
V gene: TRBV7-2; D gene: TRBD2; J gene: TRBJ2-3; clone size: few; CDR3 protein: CASSRLAGATTDTQYF; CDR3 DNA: TGTGCCAGCAGCAGACTAGCGGGAGCCACCACAGATACGCAGTATTTT
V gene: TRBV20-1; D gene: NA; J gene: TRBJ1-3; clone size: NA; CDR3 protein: CSARAGNTIYF; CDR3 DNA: TGCAGTGCTAGGGCTGGAAACACCATATATTTT
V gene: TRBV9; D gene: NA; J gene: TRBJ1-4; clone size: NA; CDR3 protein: CASSVDTGRHEKLFF; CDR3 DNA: TGTGCCAGCAGCGTAGATACGGGACGGCATGAAAAACTGTTTTTT